A selection of T cell receptor beta chains follows, all from one sample in a study of Ad26.COV2.S vaccination and SARS-CoV-2 variants. The protocol was immunoSEQ multiplex PCR, while the TCRdb copy is restricted to in-frame clones and leaves out a portion. Among around 250,000 clones, around 85% were seen once, and the ten largest hold nearly 3%. Specimen: peripheral blood, collected in a trial of Ad26.COV2.S vaccine versus placebo. The receptors originated from a person aged 18-60 years who received the Ad26.COV2.S COVID-19 vaccine or a placebo. Both conserved end residues are part of each CDR3. The D gene is left open where the match is weak. Expanded clones get a size class; other rows say once, few or many, or leave the size out.

D gene: -; J gene: TRBJ1-1; clone size: -; V gene: TRBV19; CDR3 protein: CASSIAGHLNTEAFF; CDR3 DNA: TGTGCCAGTAGTATAGCGGGACATTTGAACACTGAAGCTTTCTTT
D gene: TRBD1; J gene: TRBJ1-4; clone size: once; V gene: TRBV4-1; CDR3 protein: CASSQKTGVEKLFF; CDR3 DNA: TGCGCCAGCAGCCAAAAGACAGGGGTTGAAAAACTGTTTTTT
D gene: -; J gene: TRBJ1-2; clone size: -; V gene: TRBV2; CDR3 protein: CASSYREKNGYTF; CDR3 DNA: TGTGCCAGCAGTTATCGGGAGAAAAATGGCTACACCTTC
D gene: -; J gene: TRBJ2-5; clone size: -; V gene: TRBV7-2; CDR3 protein: CASSLGTETQYF; CDR3 DNA: TGTGCCAGCAGCCTCGGGACAGAGACCCAGTACTTC
D gene: TRBD1; J gene: TRBJ1-5; clone size: -; V gene: TRBV3-1/TRBV3-2; CDR3 protein: CASRVDRGYNQPQHF; CDR3 DNA: TGTGCCAGCAGGGTCGACAGGGGGTACAATCAGCCCCAGCATTTT
D gene: -; J gene: TRBJ2-5; clone size: -; V gene: TRBV6-6; CDR3 protein: CASSETRAPQETQYF; CDR3 DNA: TGTGCCAGCAGTGAGACTAGAGCCCCCCAAGAGACCCAGTACTTC
D gene: -; J gene: TRBJ1-4; clone size: once; V gene: TRBV7-9; CDR3 protein: CASSFPSIVEKLFF; CDR3 DNA: TGTGCCAGCAGTTTCCCCTCAATCGTTGAAAAACTGTTTTTT
D gene: TRBD1; J gene: TRBJ2-3; clone size: few; V gene: TRBV19; CDR3 protein: CASTLDRASTDTQYF; CDR3 DNA: TGTGCCAGTACCCTAGACAGGGCTAGCACAGATACGCAGTATTTT
D gene: -; J gene: TRBJ1-3; clone size: -; V gene: TRBV2; CDR3 protein: CASSGLGTGNTIYF; CDR3 DNA: TGTGCCAGCAGTGGATTGGGGACTGGAAACACCATATATTTT
D gene: TRBD1; J gene: TRBJ2-7; clone size: -; V gene: TRBV15; CDR3 protein: CATSSGTVYEQYF; CDR3 DNA: TGTGCCACCAGCAGTGGGACAGTCTACGAGCAGTACTTC
D gene: -; J gene: TRBJ2-3; clone size: few; V gene: TRBV3-1/TRBV3-2; CDR3 protein: CASSLTSGRGRASTDTQYF; CDR3 DNA: TGTGCCAGCAGCCTTACAAGTGGCCGGGGACGCGCTAGCACAGATACGCAGTATTTT
D gene: TRBD1; J gene: TRBJ1-4; clone size: -; V gene: TRBV5-4; CDR3 protein: CASSYKTGPNEKLFF; CDR3 DNA: TGTGCCAGCAGCTATAAGACAGGGCCCAATGAAAAACTGTTTTTT
D gene: TRBD2; J gene: TRBJ2-7; clone size: -; V gene: TRBV10-3; CDR3 protein: CAITGGGGGYEQYF; CDR3 DNA: TGTGCCATCACGGGGGGAGGCGGGGGTTACGAGCAGTACTTC
D gene: -; J gene: TRBJ2-1; clone size: -; V gene: TRBV30; CDR3 protein: CAWSGSLPGEQFF; CDR3 DNA: TGTGCCTGGAGTGGCAGCCTGCCGGGTGAGCAGTTCTTC
D gene: -; J gene: TRBJ1-4; clone size: -; V gene: TRBV6-5; CDR3 protein: CASSHEGGRIEKLFF; CDR3 DNA: TGTGCCAGCAGTCACGAGGGGGGGCGTATTGAAAAACTGTTTTTT
D gene: TRBD1; J gene: TRBJ2-5; clone size: -; V gene: TRBV5-4; CDR3 protein: CASSSRQGMKETQYF; CDR3 DNA: TGTGCCAGCAGCTCAAGACAGGGGATGAAGGAGACCCAGTACTTC
D gene: -; J gene: TRBJ2-5; clone size: -; V gene: TRBV9; CDR3 protein: CASSPGERAPVVRGTQYF; CDR3 DNA: TGTGCCAGCAGCCCCGGGGAGAGGGCCCCCGTCGTTCGGGGGACCCAGTACTTC
D gene: -; J gene: TRBJ2-1; clone size: once; V gene: TRBV12-3/TRBV12-4; CDR3 protein: CASSATSFGEQFF; CDR3 DNA: TGTGCCAGCAGTGCGACCAGTTTTGGTGAGCAGTTCTTC
D gene: TRBD1; J gene: TRBJ2-2; clone size: -; V gene: TRBV19; CDR3 protein: CASRDRGDTGELFF; CDR3 DNA: TGTGCCAGTAGGGACAGGGGGGACACCGGGGAGCTGTTTTTT
D gene: TRBD2; J gene: TRBJ2-1; clone size: -; V gene: TRBV5-1; CDR3 protein: CASSLGLAGGEGNEQFF; CDR3 DNA: TGCGCCAGCAGCTTGGGGCTAGCGGGGGGTGAAGGAAATGAGCAGTTCTTC
D gene: -; J gene: TRBJ1-2; clone size: -; V gene: TRBV12-3/TRBV12-4; CDR3 protein: CASSSPGAGTF; CDR3 DNA: TGTGCCAGCAGCTCCCCGGGGGCAGGCACCTTC
D gene: -; J gene: TRBJ1-1; clone size: few; V gene: TRBV3-1/TRBV3-2; CDR3 protein: CASSQAGAFAEAFF; CDR3 DNA: TGTGCCAGCAGCCAAGCCGGGGCATTCGCTGAAGCTTTCTTT
D gene: -; J gene: TRBJ2-2; clone size: -; V gene: TRBV6-6; CDR3 protein: CASSYSKVESTGELFF; CDR3 DNA: TGTGCCAGCAGTTACTCGAAGGTGGAGAGCACCGGGGAGCTGTTTTTT
D gene: -; J gene: TRBJ2-2; clone size: -; V gene: TRBV6-2/TRBV6-3; CDR3 protein: CASSYLSGSGELFF; CDR3 DNA: TGTGCCAGCAGTTACTTGTCCGGGTCGGGGGAGCTGTTTTTT
D gene: -; J gene: TRBJ2-3; clone size: -; V gene: TRBV9; CDR3 protein: CASSVGGNPGDTQYF; CDR3 DNA: TGTGCCAGCAGCGTAGGCGGGAACCCAGGCGATACGCAGTATTTT
D gene: -; J gene: TRBJ2-1; clone size: -; V gene: TRBV15; CDR3 protein: CATSRDRGLSYNEQFF; CDR3 DNA: TGTGCCACCAGCAGAGATAGAGGGTTATCCTACAATGAGCAGTTCTTC
D gene: -; J gene: TRBJ1-2; clone size: -; V gene: TRBV25-1; CDR3 protein: CASSGGLFDGYTF; CDR3 DNA: TGTGCCAGCAGTGGGGGGTTGTTCGATGGCTACACCTTC
D gene: TRBD2; J gene: TRBJ2-3; clone size: -; V gene: TRBV5-1; CDR3 protein: CASSLAAGGRGADTQYF; CDR3 DNA: TGCGCCAGCAGCTTGGCGGCTGGCGGGAGGGGTGCAGATACGCAGTATTTT
D gene: -; J gene: TRBJ2-2; clone size: -; V gene: TRBV7-2; CDR3 protein: CASSLERAGSPGELFF; CDR3 DNA: TGTGCCAGCAGCTTAGAGAGGGCCGGTTCGCCCGGGGAGCTGTTTTTT
D gene: -; J gene: TRBJ2-5; clone size: -; V gene: TRBV9; CDR3 protein: CASSVAEGGYQETQYF; CDR3 DNA: TGTGCCAGCAGCGTAGCCGAGGGGGGCTACCAAGAGACCCAGTACTTC
D gene: -; J gene: TRBJ2-6; clone size: -; V gene: TRBV5-6; CDR3 protein: CASSFRRTSGANVLTF; CDR3 DNA: TGTGCCAGCAGCTTCCGACGGACCTCTGGGGCCAACGTCCTGACTTTC
D gene: TRBD2; J gene: TRBJ2-7; clone size: once; V gene: TRBV5-6; CDR3 protein: CASSLGGKGYEQYF; CDR3 DNA: TGCGCCAGCAGCTTGGGGGGGAAGGGATACGAGCAGTACTTC
D gene: -; J gene: TRBJ2-3; clone size: -; V gene: TRBV10-3; CDR3 protein: CAISESKGGLSPDTQYF; CDR3 DNA: TGTGCCATCAGTGAGTCAAAGGGGGGCCTTAGCCCAGATACGCAGTATTTT
D gene: -; J gene: TRBJ1-2; clone size: -; V gene: TRBV6-1; CDR3 protein: CASSEAQGKRGYTF; CDR3 DNA: TGTGCCAGCAGTGAAGCCCAGGGTAAGCGTGGCTACACCTTC
D gene: TRBD2; J gene: TRBJ2-3; clone size: -; V gene: TRBV11-1; CDR3 protein: CASSPPGSGRVQYF; CDR3 DNA: TGTGCCAGCAGCCCCCCAGGGAGCGGGAGAGTGCAGTATTTT
D gene: -; J gene: TRBJ1-1; clone size: -; V gene: TRBV5-8; CDR3 protein: CASSLGNRVITEAFF; CDR3 DNA: TGTGCCAGCAGCTTGGGGAACAGGGTGATCACTGAAGCTTTCTTT
D gene: -; J gene: TRBJ2-7; clone size: many; V gene: TRBV6-6; CDR3 protein: CASSWRTGDEQYF; CDR3 DNA: TGTGCCAGCAGTTGGCGTACCGGCGACGAGCAGTACTTC
D gene: TRBD1; J gene: TRBJ2-1; clone size: -; V gene: TRBV12-3/TRBV12-4; CDR3 protein: CASSWDSSTQFF; CDR3 DNA: TGTGCCAGCAGCTGGGACAGCAGCACGCAGTTCTTC
D gene: TRBD2; J gene: TRBJ2-3; clone size: few; V gene: TRBV6-2/TRBV6-3; CDR3 protein: CASSYAGGTVTQYF; CDR3 DNA: TGTGCCAGCAGTTACGCGGGGGGAACAGTTACGCAGTATTTT
D gene: TRBD1; J gene: TRBJ1-1; clone size: -; V gene: TRBV27; CDR3 protein: CASSLSPGTGGTEAFF; CDR3 DNA: TGTGCCAGCAGTTTATCGCCCGGGACAGGGGGGACTGAAGCTTTCTTT
D gene: TRBD2; J gene: TRBJ2-1; clone size: -; V gene: TRBV30; CDR3 protein: CAWGRDGQFF; CDR3 DNA: TGTGCCTGGGGGAGGGATGGGCAGTTCTTC
D gene: -; J gene: TRBJ1-5; clone size: -; V gene: TRBV7-4; CDR3 protein: CASSFTRYGNQPQHF; CDR3 DNA: TGTGCCAGCAGCTTTACAAGGTATGGGAATCAGCCCCAGCATTTT
D gene: TRBD1; J gene: TRBJ1-5; clone size: -; V gene: TRBV4-1; CDR3 protein: CASSAGQGQGNQPQHF; CDR3 DNA: TGCGCCAGCAGCGCGGGGCAGGGACAGGGCAATCAGCCCCAGCATTTT
D gene: -; J gene: TRBJ1-4; clone size: -; V gene: TRBV19; CDR3 protein: CASSEIRGEKLFF; CDR3 DNA: TGTGCCAGTAGTGAGATCCGGGGTGAAAAACTGTTTTTT
D gene: -; J gene: TRBJ2-5; clone size: -; V gene: TRBV14; CDR3 protein: CASSQNPPGLTQETQYF; CDR3 DNA: TGTGCCAGCAGCCAAAATCCGCCCGGACTTACCCAAGAGACCCAGTACTTC
D gene: -; J gene: TRBJ2-5; clone size: -; V gene: TRBV5-4; CDR3 protein: CATQFESTRETQYF; CDR3 DNA: TGTGCCACCCAGTTTGAGTCCACTAGGGAGACCCAGTACTTC